This TCR beta chain was sequenced for a study of T-cell reconstitution after alpha-beta-depleted transplantation in children. Germline values: CDR1 SGHTA, CDR2 FQGTGA. CDR3 length: 13 residues. V lost 0 bases and J lost 7, with 6 bases in between. Unique molecular identifiers tagged the TCRbeta library. Using its own MiXCR run on the PCR reads, TCRdb lists one record per CDR3 protein. The table has some 590,000 distinct CDR3 sequences, about 10% seen once. This clonotype was sampled from a human donor who donated a stem cell graft to a child with acute myeloid leukemia. The sequencing here drew on PBMCs from the stem cell graft donor, taken from the stem cell graft. The chain couples TRBV7-3 to TRBJ2-2; D is undetermined. The CDR3 DNA sequence: TGTGCCAGCAGCTTAACAACCGGCGGGGAGCTGTTTTTT. Protein: CASSLTTGGELFF.